This T cell receptor (beta chain) was profiled in a study of blood T cell repertoires in COVID-19. Study overall: Samples taken during acute and convalescent COVID-19 were collected in the United States, Italy and Spain. The cDNA or gDNA used as material had been derived from T cells, B-cell-depleted T cells, or PBMCs.

This CDR3 has 16 amino acids. V was clipped by 6 bases and J by 6 bases; unmatched bases: 9. Germline CDR1 reads SGHVS; CDR2 reads FNYEAQ. Methods used by the authors: By means of reference gene primer amplification, nucleated cell counts were estimated. Sequencing used immunoSEQ multiplex PCR; TCRdb keeps in-frame clones, though not all of them. V and J calls plus clone size are reproduced from that table; the DNA served to infer D and trimming. Of around 260,000 clones listed, 65% to 90% are singletons. The J gene is TRBJ2-3, the V gene TRBV7-6, with 13 positions matching TRBD2. Material for sequencing was peripheral blood. The origin of this receptor is a man younger than 45 with active or convalescent COVID-19. The CDR3 coding sequence is TGTGCCAGCAGGAGGGGGACTAGCGGGGCTCCTGATACGCAGTATTTT. This encodes CASRRGTSGAPDTQYF.